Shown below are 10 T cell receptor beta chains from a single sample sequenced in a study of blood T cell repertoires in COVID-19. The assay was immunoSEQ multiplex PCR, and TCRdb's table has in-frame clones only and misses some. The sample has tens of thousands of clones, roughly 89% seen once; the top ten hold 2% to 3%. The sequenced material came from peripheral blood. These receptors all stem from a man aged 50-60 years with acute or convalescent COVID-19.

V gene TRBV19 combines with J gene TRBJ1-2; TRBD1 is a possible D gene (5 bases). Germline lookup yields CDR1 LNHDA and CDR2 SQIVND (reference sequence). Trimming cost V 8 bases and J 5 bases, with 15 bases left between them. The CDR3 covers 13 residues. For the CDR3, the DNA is TGTGCCAGTCAACCCGACAGATCATATGGCTACACCTTC. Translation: CASQPDRSYGYTF.

The DNA of the CDR3 is TGTGCCACCCAGACTAGCGGGGTTTACAATGAGCAGTTCTTC. It is translated as CATQTSGVYNEQFF. The V call is TRBV28, the J call TRBJ2-1, with 11 bases that match TRBD2. From germline, CDR1 is MDHEN and CDR2 SYDVKM. The CDR3 covers 14 residues. The V gene end was trimmed by 10 bases and the J gene end by 4 bases; junction bases not matched to a gene: 6.

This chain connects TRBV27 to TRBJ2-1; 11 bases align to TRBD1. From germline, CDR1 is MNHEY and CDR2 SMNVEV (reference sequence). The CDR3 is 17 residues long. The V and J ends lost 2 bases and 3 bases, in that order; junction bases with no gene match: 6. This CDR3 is CASSLDSGTGGYNEQFF. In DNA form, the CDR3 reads TGTGCCAGCAGTTTAGACTCCGGGACAGGGGGCTACAATGAGCAGTTCTTC.

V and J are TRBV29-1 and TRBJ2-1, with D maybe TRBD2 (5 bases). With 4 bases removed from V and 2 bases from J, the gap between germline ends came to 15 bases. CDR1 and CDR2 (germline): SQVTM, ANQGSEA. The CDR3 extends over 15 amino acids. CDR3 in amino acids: CSVVLLDSAYNEQFF. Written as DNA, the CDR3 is TGCAGCGTTGTTCTGTTGGACTCTGCCTACAATGAGCAGTTCTTC.

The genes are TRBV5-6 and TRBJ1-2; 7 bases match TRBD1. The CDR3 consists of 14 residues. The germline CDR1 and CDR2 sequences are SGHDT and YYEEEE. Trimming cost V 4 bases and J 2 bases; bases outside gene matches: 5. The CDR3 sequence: CASSPTGQNYGYTF. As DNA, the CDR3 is TGTGCCAGCAGCCCGACAGGGCAAAACTATGGCTACACCTTC.

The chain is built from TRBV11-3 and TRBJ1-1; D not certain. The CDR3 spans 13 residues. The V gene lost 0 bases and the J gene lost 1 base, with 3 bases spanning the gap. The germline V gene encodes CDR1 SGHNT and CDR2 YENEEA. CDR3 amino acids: CASSLERNTEAFF. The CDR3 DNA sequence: TGTGCCAGCAGCTTAGAGAGGAACACTGAAGCTTTCTTT.

The CDR3 region has the DNA TGTGCCAGCAGCCAAGAATTGGGGGGTGTTGCCAAAAACATTCAGTACTTC. Amino acids: CASSQELGGVAKNIQYF. V and J are TRBV3-1 (or the pseudogene TRBV3-2) and TRBJ2-4; a possible D gene is TRBD2 (6 bases). This CDR3 has 17 residues. CDR1 and CDR2 (germline): LGHDT, YNNKEL (reference sequence). Trimming left V 0 bases short and J 1 base short, with 13 bases between.

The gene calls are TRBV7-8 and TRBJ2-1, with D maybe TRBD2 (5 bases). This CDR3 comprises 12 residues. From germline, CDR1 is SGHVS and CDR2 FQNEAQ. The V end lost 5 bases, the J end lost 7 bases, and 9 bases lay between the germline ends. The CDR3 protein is CASSPPGNEQFF. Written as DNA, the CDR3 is TGTGCCAGCAGCCCCCCGGGGAATGAGCAGTTCTTC.

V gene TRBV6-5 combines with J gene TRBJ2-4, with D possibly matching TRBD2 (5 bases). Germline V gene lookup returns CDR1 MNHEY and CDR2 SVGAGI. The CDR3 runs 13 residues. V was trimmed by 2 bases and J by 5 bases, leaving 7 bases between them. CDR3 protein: CASSYGGQNIQYF. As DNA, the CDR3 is TGTGCCAGCAGTTACGGAGGCCAAAACATTCAGTACTTC.

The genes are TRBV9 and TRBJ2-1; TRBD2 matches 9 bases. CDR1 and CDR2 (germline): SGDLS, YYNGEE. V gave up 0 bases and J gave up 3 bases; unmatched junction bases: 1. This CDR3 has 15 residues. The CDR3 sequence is CASSVASGNYNEQFF. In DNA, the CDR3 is TGTGCCAGCAGCGTAGCTAGCGGGAACTACAATGAGCAGTTCTTC.